These T cell receptor beta chains were read from a single sample in a study of quantifying T cell responses using KT2 cells. TCRdb independently ran MiXCR on the UMI-ligation and nested PCR reads; one entry per CDR3 protein. Of 25,000 to 40,000 distinct CDR3 sequences listed, 10% were seen once; the top ten hold roughly 9.7%. Sequencing was performed on PBMCs spiked with cells of the T cell clone KT2. The receptors originated from a human donor. Both conserved end residues are part of each CDR3. A D gene is named only where the DNA matches it firmly. Size is stated for part of the rows, as once, few or many counts, or as a class when the clone is expanded.

V	size	length	D	J	CDR3	DNA
TRBV2	few	15	TRBD1	TRBJ2-1	CASSSTGESYNEQFF	TGTGCCAGCAGTTCGACAGGGGAAAGTTACAATGAGCAGTTCTTC
TRBV10-2	few	11	-	TRBJ2-3	CASRYKDTQYF	TGCGCCAGCCGATACAAAGATACGCAGTATTTT
TRBV10-1	few	13	TRBD1	TRBJ2-2	CATSRDSTGELFF	TGCGCCACGAGCCGGGACAGCACCGGGGAGCTGTTTTTT
TRBV4-1	many	17	-	TRBJ2-2	CASSRFMGGAGAGELFF	TGCGCCAGCAGCCGCTTCATGGGGGGGGCAGGGGCCGGGGAGCTGTTTTTT
TRBV5-1	few	9	-	TRBJ2-3	CASSSPQYF	TGCGCCAGCAGCTCCCCGCAGTATTTT
TRBV7-4	many	15	-	TRBJ1-5	CASSLPGEGGQPQHF	TGTGCCAGCAGCTTACCAGGGGAGGGCGGACAGCCCCAGCATTTT
TRBV18	-	16	TRBD1	TRBJ2-5	CASSETGTGERETQYF	TGTGCCAGCTCAGAAACCGGGACAGGGGAAAGAGAGACCCAGTACTTC
TRBV7-9	many	13	-	TRBJ1-2	CASSPTALYGYTF	TGTGCCAGCAGTCCAACAGCTCTCTATGGCTACACCTTC
TRBV20-1	few	14	TRBD1	TRBJ1-3	CSATSGGSGNTIYF	TGCAGTGCTACATCAGGGGGCTCTGGAAACACCATATATTTT
TRBV29-1	many	15	-	TRBJ1-1	CSVGVWAGVTTEAFF	TGCAGCGTTGGGGTGTGGGCGGGGGTAACGACTGAAGCTTTCTTT
TRBV12-3/TRBV12-4	many	14	-	TRBJ2-7	CASSFGAVGYEQYF	TGTGCCAGCAGTTTCGGTGCAGTGGGGTACGAGCAGTACTTC
TRBV6-2/TRBV6-3	-	13	-	TRBJ1-2	CASSRDGNYGYTF	TGTGCCAGCAGTCGGGACGGAAACTATGGCTACACCTTC
TRBV6-1	few	14	TRBD1	TRBJ1-6	CASSETGENSPLHF	TGTGCCAGCAGTGAGACAGGGGAGAATTCACCCCTCCACTTT
TRBV27	few	15	-	TRBJ1-2	CASSFRKGQHYGYTF	TGTGCCAGCAGCTTCAGAAAGGGGCAACACTATGGCTACACCTTC
TRBV20-1	-	12	TRBD1	TRBJ1-1	CSARTGNTEAFF	TGCAGTGCGCGGACAGGGAACACTGAAGCTTTCTTT
TRBV6-5	-	16	-	TRBJ1-2	CASSYGRRRANYGYTF	TGTGCCAGCAGTTACGGGCGGCGGAGGGCTAACTATGGCTACACCTTC
TRBV6-1	-	14	-	TRBJ2-1	CASSHREFHNEQFF	TGTGCCAGCAGTCATCGGGAGTTCCACAATGAGCAGTTCTTC
TRBV5-8	many	15	-	TRBJ1-1	CASSYRGTSGTEAFF	TGTGCCAGCAGCTACCGAGGGACAAGTGGTACTGAAGCTTTCTTT
TRBV5-6	many	14	TRBD1	TRBJ1-6	CASSADRESSPLHF	TGTGCCAGCAGCGCGGACAGGGAGAGTTCACCCCTCCACTTT
TRBV20-1	-	14	TRBD1	TRBJ2-3	CSPEGTGWRDTQYF	TGCAGTCCCGAAGGGACAGGGTGGAGAGATACGCAGTATTTT
TRBV27	-	15	TRBD1	TRBJ2-7	CASSRTGGNRFEQYF	TGTGCCAGCAGTAGGACAGGGGGCAATCGCTTCGAGCAGTACTTC
TRBV6-1	many	15	TRBD2	TRBJ2-1	CASSEASGGANEQFF	TGTGCCAGCAGTGAGGCTAGCGGGGGGGCGAATGAGCAGTTCTTC
TRBV18	many	14	-	TRBJ1-5	CASSLGGGNQPQHF	TGTGCCAGCTCCCTGGGTGGGGGTAATCAGCCCCAGCATTTT
TRBV20-1	few	14	-	TRBJ2-1	CSARERDWRNEQFF	TGCAGTGCTAGAGAAAGGGATTGGCGTAATGAGCAGTTCTTC
TRBV12-3/TRBV12-4	many	14	-	TRBJ1-1	CASKATGEGTEAFF	TGTGCCAGCAAGGCAACAGGCGAAGGGACTGAAGCTTTCTTT
TRBV12-3/TRBV12-4	many	15	-	TRBJ2-1	CASSLSGPDYNEQFF	TGTGCCAGCAGTTTATCGGGACCTGACTACAATGAGCAGTTCTTC
TRBV15	-	14	-	TRBJ1-1	CATSRDDQNTEAFF	TGTGCCACCAGCAGAGATGACCAGAACACTGAAGCTTTCTTT
TRBV6-6	few	14	TRBD1	TRBJ1-1	CASNDRGESTEAFF	TGTGCCAGCAACGACAGGGGAGAATCCACTGAAGCTTTCTTT
TRBV4-2	many	16	-	TRBJ1-4	CASSQDPPPLSEKLFF	TGTGCCAGCAGCCAAGATCCGCCCCCCTTAAGCGAAAAACTGTTTTTT
TRBV11-2	many	20	TRBD2	TRBJ2-4	CASSLELRLAGRIAKNIQYF	TGTGCCAGCAGCTTAGAACTTCGGCTAGCGGGGAGAATAGCCAAAAACATTCAGTACTTC
TRBV23-1	few	13	TRBD1	TRBJ1-1	CASSQPTGTEAFF	TGCGCCAGCAGTCAACCGACAGGGACTGAAGCTTTCTTT
TRBV6-5	many	15	-	TRBJ1-2	CASSSRLQLNYGYTF	TGTGCCAGCAGTTCCCGGTTACAGCTCAACTATGGCTACACCTTC
TRBV7-2	few	15	TRBD1	TRBJ2-3	CASSPKAGGADTQYF	TGTGCCAGCAGCCCTAAGGCAGGGGGAGCGGATACGCAGTATTTT
TRBV3-1	-	12	TRBD1	TRBJ1-1	CASSPTGVEAFF	TGTGCCAGCAGCCCGACAGGGGTTGAAGCTTTCTTT
TRBV7-2	-	16	TRBD1	TRBJ1-2	CASSLGGQGADYGYTF	TGTGCCAGCAGCTTAGGGGGACAGGGGGCTGACTATGGCTACACCTTC